The entry that follows covers one TCR beta chain sequence. Its antigen is as yet unknown. These data belong to a study of cytomegalovirus exposure and HLA in healthy donors. Findings and limits, study-wide: As a later analysis showed, a missense DCLRE1C variant was linked to trimming of TCR beta V- and J-genes. Common viral pathogens were later found to be apparently linked to several of the most significant clusters. A later analysis found that most CMV-associated TCR beta chains appeared HLA-restricted. CMV antigen specificity of three CMV-associated chains was confirmed in vitro.

Germline V gene data show CDR1 as SQVTM and CDR2 as ANQGSEA. The trim removed 4 bases at V and 1 base at J, leaving 13 bases unmatched. The CDR3 sequence is 16 residues long. PCR employed 60 Vbeta and 13 Jbeta primers. Here immunoSEQ multiplex PCR was the method, and the copy in TCRdb shows in-frame clones only, minus some. Its clone listing holds tens of thousands of clones. The specimen was PBMCs. The receptor comes from a middle-aged woman in good health and CMV-seronegative. The V call is TRBV29-1, the J call TRBJ2-7, with TRBD1 matching over 7 bases. The CDR3 DNA reads TGCAGCGTTGTAGGCGGCCAGGGGGAAACTTCCTACGAGCAGTACTTC. Protein: CSVVGGQGETSYEQYF.